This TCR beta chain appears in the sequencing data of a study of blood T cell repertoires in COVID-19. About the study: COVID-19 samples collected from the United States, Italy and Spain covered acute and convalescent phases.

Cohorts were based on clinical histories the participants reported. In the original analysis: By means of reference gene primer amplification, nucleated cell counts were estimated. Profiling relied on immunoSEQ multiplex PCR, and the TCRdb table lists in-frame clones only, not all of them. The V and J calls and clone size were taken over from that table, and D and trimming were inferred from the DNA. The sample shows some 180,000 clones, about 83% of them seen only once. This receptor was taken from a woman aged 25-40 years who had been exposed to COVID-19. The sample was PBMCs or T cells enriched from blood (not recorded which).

CDR3 protein: CATSRQDREQPQHF. The CDR3 DNA reads TGTGCCACCAGCAGACAGGACAGGGAACAGCCCCAGCATTTT. The V call is TRBV15, the J call TRBJ1-5, with TRBD1 matching over 8 bases. Losses at the gene ends were 2 bases for V and 7 bases for J; bases not matched to a gene: 4. The CDR3 length is 14 residues. The V gene's germline CDR1 is LNHNV and CDR2 YYDKDF (reference sequence).